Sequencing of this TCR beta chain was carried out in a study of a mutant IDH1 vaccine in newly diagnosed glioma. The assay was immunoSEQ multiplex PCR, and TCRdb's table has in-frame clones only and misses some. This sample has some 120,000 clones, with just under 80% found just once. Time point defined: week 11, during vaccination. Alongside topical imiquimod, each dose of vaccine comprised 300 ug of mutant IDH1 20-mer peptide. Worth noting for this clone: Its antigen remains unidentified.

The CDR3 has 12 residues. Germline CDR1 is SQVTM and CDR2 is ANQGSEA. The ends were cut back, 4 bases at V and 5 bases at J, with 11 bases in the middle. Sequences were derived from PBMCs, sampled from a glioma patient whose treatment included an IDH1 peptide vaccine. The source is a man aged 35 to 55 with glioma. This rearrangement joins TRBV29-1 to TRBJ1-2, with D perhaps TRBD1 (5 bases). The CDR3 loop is CSVVREGYGYTF. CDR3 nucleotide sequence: TGCAGCGTTGTCAGGGAGGGATATGGCTACACCTTC.